This T cell receptor (beta chain) was observed in a study of OX40 agonist ivuxolimab in advanced cancers. Study background: An agonistic human IgG2 monoclonal antibody against OX40 (CD134) was given. At 82.7% male, the cohort had a mean age of around 56 years, ranging from about 20 to 79.

TCRdb's table, derived via immunoSEQ multiplex PCR, lists solely in-frame clones and lacks some. The table shows roughly 87,000 clones, with about 90% occurring only once. Trimming cost V 6 bases and J 3 bases; bases outside gene matches: 13. The length of the CDR3 is 19 residues. Germline assignment: CDR1 LNHDA and CDR2 SQIVND (reference sequence). Samples of blood were obtained at baseline, on cycle 4 day 1, and on cycle 7 day 1. The study, taken as a whole, reports: Among T cells, CD8+ cells averaged more expanded clones than CD4+ cells.

The count of this clone is one. Antigen unknown. The source is an adult with an advanced solid tumor such as melanoma, head and neck, liver or kidney cancer. The chain recombines TRBV19 with TRBJ2-1, with 14 bases aligning to TRBD2. The sequencing here drew on CD4+ or CD8+ T cells sorted from blood, taken in a trial of the OX40 agonist ivuxolimab. CDR3 nucleotide sequence: TGTGCCAGTAGAGAGGGACTAGCGGGAGTTCGGGGAGACTACAATGAGCAGTTCTTC. Translation: CASREGLAGVRGDYNEQFF.